This T cell receptor beta chain was captured in a study of cytomegalovirus exposure and HLA in healthy donors. Study in general: Clustering assigned around 77% of the roughly 400 genotyped donors to the Caucasian-associated ancestry cluster.

Study conclusions and caveats: TRBV6-2, TRBV6-3 and other indistinguishable V segments were excluded. The dataset shows that most TCR sequences were rare, while some public TCRs occurred in many donors.

Comment on this clone: The antigen is undetermined.

Donors counted as nominally healthy when sampled, yet unrecorded immune exposures were likely. PCR primers comprised 60 Vbeta and 13 Jbeta primers. TCRdb's table, derived via immunoSEQ multiplex PCR, lists solely in-frame clones and lacks some. The repertoire holds 180,000 or so clones, with 82% as singletons. The germline V gene has CDR1 SGHTA and CDR2 FQGNSA. This CDR3 has 16 residues. Trimming took off 1 base at V and 2 bases at J, with 9 bases between the two ends. Sequences were obtained from PBMCs. This clonotype was obtained from a man in his forties in good health and CMV-seronegative. The J gene is TRBJ1-6, the V gene TRBV7-2, with unresolved D. Here the CDR3 reads CASSLGSQTYNSPLHF. CDR3 coding DNA: TGTGCCAGCAGCTTAGGGTCCCAGACCTATAATTCACCCCTCCACTTT.